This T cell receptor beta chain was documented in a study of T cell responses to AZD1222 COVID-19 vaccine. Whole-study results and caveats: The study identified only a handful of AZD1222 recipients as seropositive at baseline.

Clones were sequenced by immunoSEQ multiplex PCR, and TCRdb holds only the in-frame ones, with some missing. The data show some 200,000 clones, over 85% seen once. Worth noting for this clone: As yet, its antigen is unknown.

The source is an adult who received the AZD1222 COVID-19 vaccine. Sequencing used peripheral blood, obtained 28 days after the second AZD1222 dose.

The DNA of the CDR3 is TGTGCCAGCAGCGCGACGACAGGGGGCGCTGAGACCCAGTACTTC. This encodes CASSATTGGAETQYF. The V gene is TRBV9, the J gene TRBJ2-5; TRBD1 matches 10 bases. Germline trimming cut 3 bases from V and 5 bases from J; bases unmatched to any gene: 7. The CDR3 spans 15 residues. Germline-derived CDR1 and CDR2 are SGDLS and YYNGEE.